Presented here are 27 T cell receptor beta chains from one specimen sequenced in a study of blood T cell repertoires in COVID-19. Assay used: immunoSEQ multiplex PCR; TCRdb lists only in-frame clones, some missing. The profile covers 45,000 to 50,000 clones, with approximately 80% appearing a single time and around 20% taken by the ten largest. The source material was peripheral blood. These receptors all come from a human donor with active or convalescent COVID-19. The donor label of this sample is uncertain.

The CDR3 DNA follows: TGTGCCAGCAGTTTGAGAGTATTTGCAGATACGCAGTATTTT. Translating gives CASSLRVFADTQYF. The chain recombines TRBV27 with TRBJ2-3; no clear D gene. Deletions cut 3 bases from V and 4 bases from J, with 11 bases between. CDR3 length equals 14 residues. The V gene's germline CDR1 is MNHEY and CDR2 SMNVEV (reference sequence).

The chain is built from TRBV7-3 and TRBJ2-1; a possible D gene is TRBD1 (5 bases). Germline assignment: CDR1 SGHTA and CDR2 FQGTGA. The V gene lost 1 base and the J gene lost 9 bases, with 16 bases spanning the gap. The CDR3 is 15 residues long. DNA of the CDR3: TGTGCCAGCAGCTTAAGGGGTCAGGGTCCTGGTGAGCAGTTCTTC. Amino acid sequence: CASSLRGQGPGEQFF.

The chain uses TRBV5-1 and TRBJ2-2, with TRBD1 matching over 7 bases. The CDR3 consists of 22 residues. In germline, CDR1 is SGHRS, CDR2 YFSETQ. V was pared by 2 bases and J by 1 base, with 23 bases of the junction left unmatched. DNA for the CDR3: TGCGCCAGCAGCTTTACCATGGACAGGTCTTGGCCATCTCCACTGAACACCGGGGAGCTGTTTTTT. Its protein product is CASSFTMDRSWPSPLNTGELFF.

The CDR3 here is CASSQDPGQGARGYTF. In DNA form, the CDR3 reads TGTGCCAGCAGCCAAGATCCGGGACAGGGGGCTCGTGGCTACACCTTC. The rearrangement joins TRBV3-1 (or the pseudogene TRBV3-2) to TRBJ1-2; 12 positions match TRBD1. The CDR3 totals 16 residues. J lost 7 bases, V lost 0 bases, and 6 bases had no gene match. Germline V gene sequence: CDR1 LGHDT, CDR2 YNNKEL (reference sequence).

The chain combines TRBV7-8 with TRBJ1-4; 7 bases are a match to TRBD1. The CDR3 loop spans 15 amino acids. Germline V gene lookup returns CDR1 SGHVS and CDR2 FQNEAQ. The trim removed 5 bases at V and 7 bases at J, leaving 10 bases unmatched. The CDR3 here is CASSTGIQGSEKLFF. The CDR3 DNA is TGTGCCAGCAGCACAGGGATACAGGGGAGTGAAAAACTGTTTTTT.

The rearrangement joins TRBV5-5 to TRBJ2-2, with 8 bases matching TRBD1. Germline V lookup: CDR1 SGHKS, CDR2 YYEKEE (reference sequence). CDR3 length: 16 amino acids. The V and J ends lost 0 bases and 6 bases, in that order; junction bases with no gene match: 7. The CDR3: CASSLVGQGFPGELFF. CDR3 nucleotides: TGTGCCAGCAGCTTGGTTGGACAGGGTTTCCCCGGGGAGCTGTTTTTT.

The V call is TRBV1, the J call TRBJ1-1; the D call TRBD1 from the table was never checked on the DNA. TRBV1 is annotated as a pseudogene. The CDR3 totals 17 residues. CDR3 in DNA: TGCACCAGCAGCCAGGACGAGGGACAGGGCTCGAACACTGAAGCTTTCTTT. It encodes CTSSQDEGQGSNTEAFF.

V and J are TRBV5-5 and TRBJ1-5, with 12 bases fitting TRBD1. This CDR3 is built from 14 residues. Germline CDR1 reads SGHKS; CDR2 reads YYEKEE (reference sequence). Trimming removed 4 bases from V and 11 bases from J; junction bases left unmatched: 7. In DNA, the CDR3 is TGTGCCAGCAGCCCGGGACAGGGGGCCTCGGCCCAGCATTTT. Its translation is CASSPGQGASAQHF.

In this sample, this clone turned up a few times. The rearrangement links TRBV29-1 to TRBJ2-2; 9 positions agree with TRBD2. The junction had 3 bases not matched to a gene; V was cut back by 3 bases and J by 7 bases. This CDR3 spans 13 amino acids. Germline V gene lookup returns CDR1 SQVTM and CDR2 ANQGSEA. The DNA for the CDR3 is TGCAGCGTTGACCTAGCGGGATACGGGGAGCTGTTTTTT. Its translation: CSVDLAGYGELFF.

CDR3 DNA sequence: TGTGCCAGCAGCCCAAGCGGGACTAACACCGGGGAGCTGTTTTTT. It encodes CASSPSGTNTGELFF. This chain joins TRBV11-3 and TRBJ2-2, with TRBD2 matching 7 bases. CDR3 length: 15 residues. V lost 5 bases to trimming and J lost 2 bases; unmatched junction nucleotides: 5. Germline assignment: CDR1 SGHNT and CDR2 YENEEA.

J is TRBJ2-6 and V is TRBV6-6; tentatively, D is TRBD2 (6 bases). Germline CDR1 and CDR2: MNHNY and SVGAGI (reference sequence). This CDR3 comprises 15 residues. Deletions cut 8 bases from V and 4 bases from J, with 15 bases between. The CDR3 DNA is TGTGCCAGCTCTCGGAGGGGTTCAGGGGCCAACGTCCTGACTTTC. Its protein product is CASSRRGSGANVLTF.

The chain employs TRBV28 and TRBJ1-1, with D perhaps matching TRBD1 (6 bases). CDR3 length equals 16 residues. The germline gives CDR1 MDHEN, CDR2 SYDVKM. V was trimmed by 6 bases and J by 6 bases, leaving 23 bases between them. CDR3 protein: CASRTGGRGLKAEAFF. CDR3 DNA: TGTGCCAGCAGGACAGGTGGCAGAGGGTTAAAGGCTGAAGCTTTCTTT.

The chain has TRBV7-9 and TRBJ2-3; 11 positions agree with TRBD2. Per germline, CDR1 SEHNR and CDR2 FQNEAQ (reference sequence). The CDR3 is 15 amino acids. Losses at the gene ends were 7 bases for V and 4 bases for J; bases not matched to a gene: 7. CDR3 in amino acids: CASISGRAGADTQYF. CDR3 bases: TGTGCCAGCATTAGCGGGAGGGCCGGGGCAGATACGCAGTATTTT.

The chain uses TRBV5-1 and TRBJ2-5, with 8 bases lining up with TRBD2. V shed 0 bases, J shed 0 bases, and the junction held 1 base outside the gene matches. Germline V gene lookup returns CDR1 SGHRS and CDR2 YFSETQ. The CDR3 extends over 15 amino acids. CDR3 bases: TGCGCCAGCAGCTTGGCCGGGGGGGACCAAGAGACCCAGTACTTC. It codes for CASSLAGGDQETQYF.

The chain has TRBV24-1 and TRBJ2-1, with a weak D call TRBD1 (5 bases). Germline lookup yields CDR1 KGHDR and CDR2 SFDVKD. This CDR3 spans 12 amino acids. Trimming removed 2 bases from V and 14 bases from J, with 12 bases in between. This CDR3 reads CATSDSGRRKFF. For the CDR3, the DNA is TGTGCCACCAGTGATTCAGGGCGGAGAAAGTTCTTC.

DNA of the CDR3: TGTGCCAGCAGCGTAGATTCCCAGGGGTACAATGAGCAGTTCTTC. It specifies CASSVDSQGYNEQFF. The genes are TRBV9 and TRBJ2-1, with D perhaps TRBD1 (6 bases). The V end was cut by 0 bases, the J end by 4 bases, with 11 bases between. The length of the CDR3 is 15 residues. The germline V gene encodes CDR1 SGDLS and CDR2 YYNGEE. Full variable domain (missing parts from reference TRBV9 and TRBJ2-1): DSGVTQTPKHLITATGQRVTLRCSPRSGDLSVYWYQQSLDQGLQFLIQYYNGEERAKGNILERFSAQQFPDLHSELNLSSLELGDSALYFCASSVDSQGYNEQFFGPGTRLTVL.

The V and J genes are TRBV9 and TRBJ2-1; TRBD2 is a possible D gene (6 bases). Germline loops: CDR1 SGDLS, CDR2 YYNGEE. The CDR3 covers 17 residues. V lost 4 bases, J lost 2 bases, and 19 bases lay in between. CDR3 DNA: TGTGCCAGCAGCCGACTAGTATCTGACCTCGCCTACAATGAGCAGTTCTTC. Its protein is CASSRLVSDLAYNEQFF.

There are a few counts of this clone. The rearrangement links TRBV7-6 to TRBJ2-3; weak D call: TRBD2 (5 bases). CDR3 size: 12 residues. CDR1 and CDR2 from the germline V gene are SGHVS and FNYEAQ. The V and J ends lost 10 bases and 0 bases respectively, with 8 bases between them. The DNA of the CDR3 is TGTGCCACCGGACTTAGCACAGATACGCAGTATTTT. Protein product: CATGLSTDTQYF.

The rearrangement joins TRBV6-1 to TRBJ1-5, with 8 bases aligning to TRBD1. The trim removed 0 bases at V and 7 bases at J, leaving 14 bases unmatched. The CDR3 totals 18 residues. The germline gives CDR1 MNHNS, CDR2 SASEGT. The CDR3 sequence: CASSEAVLLVTGVQPQHF. DNA for the CDR3: TGTGCCAGCAGTGAAGCGGTTTTATTGGTGACAGGGGTCCAGCCCCAGCATTTT.

This clone was picked up a small number of times. The chain is built from TRBV29-1 and TRBJ1-2; D not certain. Germline lookup yields CDR1 SQVTM and CDR2 ANQGSEA. The V end lost 6 bases, the J end lost 3 bases, and 14 bases lay between the germline ends. This CDR3 is 13 amino acids long. The CDR3 loop reads CSVGGVKDYGYTF. CDR3 nucleotides: TGCAGCGTCGGCGGGGTGAAGGACTATGGCTACACCTTC.

The V and J genes are TRBV11-3 and TRBJ2-7; 9 bases map to TRBD2. Germline trimming cut 2 bases from V and 2 bases from J; bases unmatched to any gene: 4. CDR3 length equals 15 residues. Looked up from germline, CDR1 is SGHNT and CDR2 is YENEEA. In DNA, the CDR3 is TGTGCCAGCAGCTTATTGGCTAGCGGGACCTACGAGCAGTACTTC. Residues: CASSLLASGTYEQYF.

The V call is TRBV7-8, the J call TRBJ1-2; D possibly corresponds to TRBD1 (5 bases). The V gene's germline CDR1 is SGHVS and CDR2 FQNEAQ. This CDR3 spans 13 amino acids. V was pared by 2 bases and J by 4 bases, with 8 bases between. The CDR3 DNA reads as TGTGCCAGCAGCTTAACAGGCTTCTATGGCTACACCTTC. This gives the protein CASSLTGFYGYTF. The variable domain in full, with the rest retrieved from reference TRBV7-8 and TRBJ1-2, is GAGVSQSPRYKVAKRGQDVALRCDPISGHVSLFWYQQALGQGPEFLTYFQNEAQLDKSGLPSDRFFAERPEGSVSTLKIQRTQQEDSAVYLCASSLTGFYGYTFGSGTRLTVV.

A single count supports this clone. This chain uses TRBV2 with TRBJ1-5; TRBD1 matches 10 bases. There are 16 residues in the CDR3. The V gene's germline CDR1 is SNHLY and CDR2 FYNNEI. J was trimmed by 2 bases and V by 6 bases; bases with no gene match: 7. For the CDR3, the DNA is TGTGCCAGCAGAAGACAGGGGGCTTTGGGCAATCAGCCCCAGCATTTT. Translating it yields CASRRQGALGNQPQHF.

The chain carries TRBV7-2 and TRBJ2-4; TRBD1 might be the D (6 bases). Trimming removed 4 bases at V and 8 bases at J, with 15 bases between. Germline V gene data show CDR1 as SGHTA and CDR2 as FQGNSA. The length of the CDR3 is 14 residues. The CDR3 DNA reads TGTGCCAGCAGCTCCCCCGTGGGGGCGGACATTCAGTACTTC. Encoded protein: CASSSPVGADIQYF.

This clone was detected many times. This chain uses TRBV18 with TRBJ1-4; 7 bases map to TRBD1. From germline, CDR1 is KGHSH and CDR2 LQKENI. The CDR3 has 15 residues. Germline trimming cut 2 bases from V and 4 bases from J; bases unmatched to any gene: 4. CDR3 nucleotides: TGTGCCAGCTCACCAAGGGGACAGCATAATGAAAAACTGTTTTTT. As protein: CASSPRGQHNEKLFF. Complete variable domain (other parts from reference TRBV18 and TRBJ1-4): NAGVMQNPRHLVRRRGQEARLRCSPMKGHSHVYWYRQLPEEGLKFMVYLQKENIIDESGMPKERFSAEFPKEGPSILRIQQVVRGDSAAYFCASSPRGQHNEKLFFGSGTQLSVL.

This clone turned up a few times. The chain employs TRBV7-3 and TRBJ2-1; TRBD1 is a possible D gene (6 bases). The CDR3 is 17 residues long. Germline V CDR1 and CDR2: SGHTA, FQGTGA. V was trimmed by 4 bases and J by 1 base, leaving 17 bases between them. This chain's CDR3 is CASSSEPGHPSYNEQFF. Written as DNA, the CDR3 is TGTGCCAGCAGCTCTGAACCGGGACACCCTTCCTACAATGAGCAGTTCTTC.

The chain joins TRBV21-1 to TRBJ2-7; the DNA was not used to check the table's D call, TRBD1. TRBV21-1 is classified as a pseudogene. The CDR3 has 15 residues. For the CDR3, the DNA is TGTGCCAGCAGCAGATGGGGGGACAGATCCTACGAGCAGTACTTC. Translating it yields CASSRWGDRSYEQYF.